Below, one T cell receptor (beta chain) is given with its context. In its sample, this clonotype was seen many times. Its antigen is unknown. Per-nucleotide qualities are absent, and no much larger clonotype sits a single base away. This entry is derived from a study of T-cell memory formation after mild COVID-19 (dated by TCRdb to the early 2020s). In terms of the full investigation: Most TCR sequence clusters were specific to one of the two donors. Longitudinal TCRalpha and TCRbeta repertoire sequencing tracked T-cell clones expanding and contracting after mild COVID-19 in a couple of donors. The cohort comprised two young, previously healthy adult volunteers, one female and one male. Study-wide findings and limitations: The study included only a couple of mild cases, and larger cohorts that include severe cases with pre-infection samples were judged to be necessary. Contracting CD4+ clones were located mainly in the CM and EM memory subsets, whereas CD8+ clones were found to be enriched in EMRA. From day 15 to 85, contracting clones showed balanced CD4/CD8 phenotypes, whereas a second wave of clones that expanded from day 15 to 37 leaned towards CD4+. SARS-CoV-2 specificity was not confirmed for the second-wave clones peaking on day 37. Some responding clones were detected in pre-infection memory, which suggested that pre-existing cross-reactive memory T cells had joined the SARS-CoV-2 response.

Data came from an Illumina NovaSeq 6000. TCRalpha and TCRbeta cDNA libraries were built by 5'RACE with constant-segment primers, adding sample barcodes and unique molecular identifiers. RNA was extracted from every sample with Trizol reagent. Amplification of the libraries took two PCR steps, and the second step added a second sample barcode plus Illumina TruSeq adapters. The libraries were sequenced on an Illumina NovaSeq using 2 x 150 bp paired-end reads. In the source study's methods: With migec v1.2.7, reads were demultiplexed and then collapsed into UMI-guided consensus sequences. With mixcr v2.1.11, UMI consensuses were aligned to TRA and TRB V and J templates and assembled into clonotypes. A clonotype was counted as expanded or contracted only if both edgeR and NoisET called the change significant, with noise models trained on biological replicates. For edgeR calls, the cutoffs were a false discovery rate-adjusted p below 0.01 and a log2 fold-change threshold of 1. As an exploratory analysis of dynamics, max-normalized trajectories of the 1000 most abundant clonotypes were examined with PCA combined with hierarchical clustering. The CD4 or CD8 phenotype of responding clones was assigned using the separately sequenced CD4+ and CD8+ repertoires. TCRdb applied fastp at Q25 and MiXCR to the public reads, then kept only in-frame beta chains. Each CDR3 protein appears once, grouped with its most common genes and DNA. TCRdb, rather than the study authors, made the V and J calls. The sample includes just over 200,000 distinct CDR3 sequences, with 9.5% to 10% observed a single time. 3.5% of the sample goes to the ten largest clones.

Ficoll-Paque density gradient centrifugation was the method used to isolate PBMCs. The source is a man between 18 and 35 years old who had mild COVID-19 (a few samples of this study predate the infection). The sample titles of this study are shuffled in the database, so cell type and time point are left out; the donor was told from shared clones. The sequenced sample was PBMCs or a T cell subset sorted from them (not recorded which).

CDR3 reads: CASSQDWVAGNNEQFF. The nucleotides are TGTGCCAGCAGCCAAGATTGGGTAGCGGGGAACAATGAGCAGTTCTTC. The chain couples TRBV14 to TRBJ2-1, and 8 junctional nucleotides match TRBD2. V is pruned by 0 bases and J by 5 bases, leaving 6 bases of the junction without a gene match. The CDR3 goes from the cysteine to the phenylalanine over 16 residues. Only the CDR3 part of the read is kept: 48 bases, read in frame from the first base. CDR1 and CDR2, per the germline V gene, are SGHDN and FVKESK.